One and the same sample provided the 19 T cell receptor beta chains below, sequenced in a study of shared clonotypes between healthy human individuals. The data were produced by immunoSEQ multiplex PCR, yet TCRdb's version contains in-frame clones alone and is incomplete. The sample carries 980,000 or so clones, over 75% recorded once. The sample was memory CD4+ T cells sorted from blood. Subset in this sample: CD45RA-negative fraction. These receptors all stem from a man aged 18 to 35 in good health.

In DNA, the CDR3 is TGTGCCTGGAGTGGGACAGGGGCAATATATGGCTACACCTTC. This sequence encodes CAWSGTGAIYGYTF. The gene calls are TRBV30 and TRBJ1-2; TRBD1 aligns across 9 bases. V gave up 1 base and J gave up 5 bases; unmatched junction bases: 5. CDR1 is GTSNPN and CDR2 is SVGIG in the germline V gene (reference sequence). CDR3 length: 14 residues.

This chain joins TRBV7-9 and TRBJ2-4; the match to TRBD2 covers 9 bases. The germline V gene encodes CDR1 SEHNR and CDR2 FQNEAQ (reference sequence). This CDR3 comprises 16 residues. V dropped 1 base and J dropped 1; count of bases not matched to a gene: 2. The CDR3 DNA reads TGTGCCAGCAGCTTAGACGCGGGAGGGGCCAAAAACATTCAGTACTTC. This codes for CASSLDAGGAKNIQYF.

This chain links TRBV5-4 with TRBJ2-1, with D perhaps assigned TRBD1 or TRBD2 (5 bases each). CDR3 length: 15 residues. Germline values: CDR1 SGHNT, CDR2 YYREEE (reference sequence). Trimming removed 3 bases at V and 4 bases at J, with 14 bases between. As DNA, the CDR3 is TGTGCCAGCAGCTCCCAGCCGGGGCTATACAATGAGCAGTTCTTC. As protein: CASSSQPGLYNEQFF.

The chain links TRBV15 to TRBJ1-3, with a possible D match to TRBD1 (6 bases). The V end lost 3 bases, the J end lost 3 bases, and 12 bases lay between the germline ends. CDR1 and CDR2 from the germline V gene are LNHNV and YYDKDF (reference sequence). The CDR3 is made up of 15 amino acids. As DNA, the CDR3 is TGTGCCACCAGCAGGGACAGAATTAATGGAAACACCATATATTTT. Residues: CATSRDRINGNTIYF.

The rearrangement links TRBV7-6 to TRBJ2-6; D gene unclear. Germline loops: CDR1 SGHVS, CDR2 FNYEAQ. The V and J ends lost 6 bases and 1 base respectively, with 7 bases between them. This CDR3 is built from 14 residues. Here the CDR3 reads CASRPTSGANVLTF. The CDR3 nucleotides read TGTGCCAGCAGGCCAACTTCTGGGGCCAACGTCCTGACTTTC.

V is TRBV7-9 and J is TRBJ2-3, with 13 bases aligning to TRBD2. V was clipped by 5 bases and J by 3 bases; unmatched bases: 5. Germline-derived CDR1 and CDR2 are SEHNR and FQNEAQ (reference sequence). CDR3 length: 16 amino acids. CDR3 bases: TGTGCCAGCAGCATTAGACTAGCGGGAGGTACAGATACGCAGTATTTT. It codes for CASSIRLAGGTDTQYF.

V and J are TRBV6-1 and TRBJ1-6, with 10 nucleotides matching TRBD1. From germline, CDR1 is MNHNS and CDR2 SASEGT. Trimming cost V 6 bases and J 8 bases; bases outside gene matches: 10. The CDR3 runs to 16 residues. The CDR3 is CASSEMDRGNYSPLHF. The CDR3 DNA is TGTGCCAGCAGCGAAATGGACAGGGGGAATTATTCACCCCTCCACTTT.

The chain couples TRBV28 to TRBJ1-2; D not resolved. Deletions cut 8 bases from V and 4 bases from J, with 20 bases between. The CDR3 runs 15 residues. Per germline, CDR1 MDHEN and CDR2 SYDVKM. The chain's CDR3 is CASRVGGPPLYGYTF. CDR3 sequence (DNA): TGTGCCAGCCGAGTTGGAGGCCCCCCCCTCTATGGCTACACCTTC.

The chain's CDR3 is CASSFRQGAGTEAFF. The DNA for the CDR3 is TGTGCCAGCAGCTTCCGACAGGGGGCGGGTACTGAAGCTTTCTTT. The chain couples TRBV5-4 to TRBJ1-1; 10 nucleotides agree with TRBD1. CDR3 length: 15 residues. V was pared by 2 bases and J by 5 bases, with 6 bases of the junction left unmatched. The germline CDR1 and CDR2 sequences are SGHNT and YYREEE (reference sequence).

V and J are TRBV30 and TRBJ1-5; D ambiguous. Germline lookup yields CDR1 GTSNPN and CDR2 SVGIG (reference sequence). Trimming removed 1 base at V and 5 bases at J, with 9 bases between. The CDR3 has 13 residues. The CDR3 sequence is CAWSGSGDQPQHF. The CDR3 bases are TGTGCCTGGAGTGGATCCGGGGATCAGCCCCAGCATTTT.

This clone showed up many times. This sample includes further DNA sequences coding for the same CDR3. The chain uses TRBV2 and TRBJ2-1; the D is unclear. There are 11 residues in the CDR3. Germline CDR1 is SNHLY and CDR2 is FYNNEI. Trimming pared 4 bases from V and 5 bases from J, leaving 3 bases between. The chain's CDR3 is CASSGNNEQFF. Here the CDR3 DNA reads TGTGCCAGCAGTGGAAACAATGAGCAGTTCTTC.

The chain uses TRBV18 and TRBJ1-2, with 7 bases matching TRBD1. The CDR3 is 14 residues long. V lost 2 bases and J lost 2; bases outside the gene matches: 2. Per germline, CDR1 KGHSH and CDR2 LQKENI. In DNA form, the CDR3 reads TGTGCCAGCTCACCAGCGGACAGGAACTATGGCTACACCTTC. Translated: CASSPADRNYGYTF.

V gene TRBV27 combines with J gene TRBJ1-4, with TRBD1 matching 7 bases. The ends lost 4 bases at V and 7 bases at J; junction bases unmatched: 6. The germline gives CDR1 MNHEY, CDR2 SMNVEV (reference sequence). This CDR3 contains 14 residues. The CDR3 region is CASSYRGGSEKLFF. CDR3 bases: TGTGCCAGCAGTTACAGGGGAGGGAGTGAAAAACTGTTTTTT. The full variable domain, completed using reference TRBV27 and TRBJ1-4, is EAQVTQNPRYLITVTGKKLTVTCSQNMNHEYMSWYRQDPGLGLRQIYYSMNVEVTDKGDVPEGYKVSRKEKRNFPLILESPSPNQTSLYFCASSYRGGSEKLFFGSGTQLSVL.

V gene TRBV15 combines with J gene TRBJ2-5; D uncertain. Between the trimmed V and J ends, which lost 2 bases and 1 base, there was a span of 5 bases. Germline V gene sequence: CDR1 LNHNV, CDR2 YYDKDF (reference sequence). The CDR3 length is 13 residues. CDR3 coding DNA: TGTGCCACCAGCAGAAGTAGCCAAGAGACCCAGTACTTC. This translates into CATSRSSQETQYF.

The chain has TRBV5-4 and TRBJ2-5; 11 nucleotides agree with TRBD2. The CDR3 length is 14 residues. Germline V lookup: CDR1 SGHNT, CDR2 YYREEE (reference sequence). V lost 7 bases, J lost 1 base, and 3 bases stayed unmatched. CDR3 sequence (DNA): TGTGCCAGCTCACTAGCGGGAGCCCAAGAGACCCAGTACTTC. The encoded protein is CASSLAGAQETQYF.

The rearrangement uses TRBV5-1 and TRBJ2-1, with D perhaps TRBD1 or TRBD2 (5 bases each). The length of the CDR3 is 16 residues. The germline gives CDR1 SGHRS, CDR2 YFSETQ. Trimming removed 3 bases from V and 2 bases from J, with 15 bases in between. CDR3 residues: CASSSTGTQAYNEQFF. For the CDR3, the DNA is TGCGCCAGCAGCTCAACCGGGACCCAAGCCTACAATGAGCAGTTCTTC.

The chain employs TRBV18 and TRBJ1-5; D possibly corresponds to TRBD1 (6 bases). Germline V lookup: CDR1 KGHSH, CDR2 LQKENI. V lost 2 bases and J lost 6, with 17 bases in between. The CDR3 is 16 residues long. CDR3 coding DNA: TGTGCCAGCTCACCAAACCCCCCAGGGGATGCTCAGCCCCAGCATTTT. This translates into CASSPNPPGDAQPQHF.

This clone occurred once. Other nucleotide sequences from this sample produce the same CDR3. The chain uses TRBV7-9 and TRBJ1-5; 8 bases line up with TRBD1. The CDR3 has 12 amino acids. V lost 5 bases to trimming and J lost 6 bases; unmatched junction nucleotides: 0. CDR1 SEHNR and CDR2 FQNEAQ come from the germline V gene (reference sequence). CDR3 nucleotide sequence: TGTGCCAGCAGCGGACAGGGTCAGCCCCAGCATTTT. This encodes CASSGQGQPQHF.

The J gene is TRBJ2-1, the V gene TRBV19, with 13 bases aligning to TRBD2. The V gene's germline CDR1 is LNHDA and CDR2 SQIVND (reference sequence). The trim removed 1 base at V and 0 bases at J, leaving 3 bases unmatched. CDR3 size: 18 residues. The CDR3 DNA is TGTGCCAGTAGTATAGGGACTAGCGGGAGAGGCTCCTACAATGAGCAGTTCTTC. It is translated as CASSIGTSGRGSYNEQFF.